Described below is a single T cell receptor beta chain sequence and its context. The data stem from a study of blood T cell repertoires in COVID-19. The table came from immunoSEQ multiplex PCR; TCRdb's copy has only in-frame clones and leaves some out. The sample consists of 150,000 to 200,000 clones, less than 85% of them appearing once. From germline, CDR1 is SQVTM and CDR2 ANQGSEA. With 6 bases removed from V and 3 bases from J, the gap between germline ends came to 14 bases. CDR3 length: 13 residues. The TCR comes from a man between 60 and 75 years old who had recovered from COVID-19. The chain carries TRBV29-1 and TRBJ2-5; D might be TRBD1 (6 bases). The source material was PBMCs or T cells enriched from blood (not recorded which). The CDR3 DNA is TGCAGCGTGAGGGGGTCCGGGGAAGAGACCCAGTACTTC. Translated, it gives CSVRGSGEETQYF.